The 4 T cell receptor beta chains in this list originate from one sample, sequenced in a study of blood T cell repertoires in COVID-19. Sequencing was performed with immunoSEQ multiplex PCR; in TCRdb, only in-frame clones are kept and a portion is missing. The top ten clones hold 5.5% of a sample with 200,000 to 300,000 clones, 65% to 85% of them seen once. Source material: peripheral blood. All receptors derive from a human donor in a cohort sampled during active COVID-19.

This clone was detected once. This chain connects TRBV21-1 to TRBJ2-5; TRBD2 is the table's D call and was not checked against the DNA. TRBV21-1 is a recognized pseudogene. The CDR3 runs to 16 residues. For the CDR3, the DNA is TGTGCCAGCAGCAAAGAACAGCGGGGATACCAAGAGACCCAGTACTTC. As protein: CASSKEQRGYQETQYF.

Here the CDR3 reads CAISETGEVYGYTF. CDR3 sequence (DNA): TGTGCCATCAGTGAGACAGGGGAAGTCTATGGCTACACCTTC. The chain combines TRBV10-3 with TRBJ1-2, with 7 nucleotides matching TRBD1. The CDR3 has 14 residues. Germline assignment: CDR1 ENHRY and CDR2 SYGVKD. V lost 2 bases to trimming and J lost 4 bases; unmatched junction nucleotides: 4.

The chain links TRBV11-2 to TRBJ2-1; 10 bases map to TRBD2. Germline values: CDR1 SGHAT, CDR2 FQNNGV. V trimming: 6 bases; J trimming: 8 bases; junction bases outside the gene matches: 13. The CDR3 runs to 16 residues. The CDR3 loop reads CASRGGRGLARDEQFF. CDR3 in DNA: TGTGCCAGCAGGGGGGGACGGGGACTAGCGAGGGATGAGCAGTTCTTC.

The J gene is TRBJ2-5, the V gene TRBV20-1; no firm D call. The germline V gene encodes CDR1 DFQATT and CDR2 SNEGSKA (reference sequence). The CDR3 has 12 amino acids. Deletions cut 3 bases from V and 3 bases from J, with 8 bases between. CDR3 sequence: CSASPLKETQYF. DNA for the CDR3: TGCAGTGCTAGTCCCCTTAAAGAGACCCAGTACTTC.